This TCR beta chain was profiled in a study of identical twins (dated by TCRdb to about 2016). Notes on the research overall: To test whether fetal clonotypes persist, this study deep-sequenced TCR alpha and beta repertoires from monozygotic twins, from unrelated adults of various ages, and from cord blood. To rule out contamination, replicate twin experiments were performed at different times with different library preparation protocols. General conclusions and limits of the study: Because the same donors could not be followed over many years, the conclusions relied on cross-sectional statistical analysis. Compared with coincidental sharing between unrelated individuals, an excess of low generation-probability sequences was observed among out-of-frame TCR alpha sequences shared between twins. Fewer insertions were carried by abundant cord blood beta clonotypes; a weaker similar trend was observed in young adult naive repertoires, while no such trend was observed in memory repertoires. The excess sharing between twins in beta out-of-frame sequences was weaker because fewer shared sequences reduced the signal-to-noise ratio. Recombination models systematically underestimated out-of-frame TCR alpha sharing in monozygotic twins but agreed with sharing between unrelated individuals. Zero-insertion analyses could be partly confounded by invariant T cells such as MAIT and iNKT, though diverse VJ usage argued against such confounding for most clonotypes.

The library was built by means of 5' RACE. The sequencing machine was an Illumina HiSeq 2000. A universal primer binding site was added through template switching, and the final cDNA carried a unique molecular identifier so that TCR cDNA molecules could be counted accurately. First-strand cDNA for TCR alpha and beta chains was synthesized from specific primers in the conserved constant-segment region. To control for contamination, every cDNA library was double barcoded, receiving both a SMART-Mk sample barcode and Illumina barcodes. TruSeq adapter sequences along with Illumina sample barcodes were introduced in two successive PCR steps. TCR alpha and beta cDNA libraries were sequenced on the Illumina HiSeq platform with custom primers. The original methods were these. MiGEC was used to process raw reads and extract unique molecular identifiers, and MiXCR was used to find CDR3 positions. Recombination models were inferred per individual with the repgenHMM and IGoR tools using an EM algorithm. Shared clonotypes were analyzed with the tcR package in R, and sharing was normalized by the product of cloneset sizes. Out-of-frame nonproductive sequences were analyzed to study raw recombination free of thymic and clonal selection effects. The public reads were reanalyzed by TCRdb: fastp trimming at Q25, MiXCR alignment, in-frame beta chains only. Rows with one shared CDR3 protein collapse into an entry with the most common genes and DNA. Here the V and J calls rest on TCRdb's processing, not on the authors' analysis. For this sample the table gives some 500,000 distinct CDR3 sequences, of which around a tenth were detected only once. The biggest ten clones account for under 3.5% of the sample.

Cut back by 4 bases and 4 bases, the V and J ends lie 11 bases apart. The CDR3 runs 14 amino acids, cysteine and phenylalanine included. The CDR3 DNA has 42 bases and is translated from base 1. The germline V gene supplies CDR1 ENHRY and CDR2 SYGVKD. Every donor was a healthy Caucasian. The twin cohort comprised three pairs of female monozygotic twins, all aged roughly 18 to 30 years. Peripheral blood mononuclear cells were used as the source from which RNA for TCR libraries was isolated. This clonotype was seen only a few times. The antigen it binds to is not known. Base qualities are not provided; no much larger clone lies one nucleotide away. This sample was shared with a second study, whose subject was yellow fever vaccine responses in identical twins. According to the second study: According to the authors, in identical twins the way T cells responded to vaccination appeared partly convergent and partly personalized. In the study, vaccine-responding T cell clones were precisely tracked in identical twins.

The rearrangement joined TRBV10-3 to TRBJ1-5; the D segment could be TRBD1, given 5 matching bases. The sequence was obtained from a young woman in good health. The sequenced material came from PBMCs. The sequenced DNA is TGTGCCATCAGTGGGGCGGGGGAAAATCAGCCCCAGCATTTT. Its translation is CAISGAGENQPQHF.